The T cell receptor (beta chain) described here comes from a study of CD8 T cell repertoires and HIV-1 epitope variants. TCRdb's table, derived via immunoSEQ multiplex PCR, lists solely in-frame clones and lacks some. This repertoire shows tens of thousands of clones, 74% found once; its top ten account for roughly 26%. CDR1 and CDR2 (germline): SGHRS, YFSETQ. The CDR3 extends over 14 amino acids. V trimming: 0 bases; J trimming: 13 bases; junction bases outside the gene matches: 6. This chain joins TRBV5-1 and TRBJ1-6, with 8 bases lining up with TRBD1. The specimen sequenced was uncultured baseline CD8+ T cells from peripheral blood mononuclear cells (PBMCs). The clonotype was recovered from a male donor with HIV. The DNA of the CDR3 is TGCGCCAGCAGCTTGGAAGGACAGGGCGACCCCCTCCACTTT. Translation gives CASSLEGQGDPLHF. Using reference TRBV5-1 and TRBJ1-6 for the parts outside the CDR3, the full variable domain is KAGVTQTPRYLIKTRGQQVTLSCSPISGHRSVSWYQQTPGQGLQFLFEYFSETQRNKGNFPGRFSGRQFSNSRSEMNVSTLELGDSALYLCASSLEGQGDPLHFGNGTRLTVT.